Only one count was recorded for the clone carrying this TCR beta chain. Its antigen is still unknown. V gave up 1 base and J gave up 1 base; unmatched junction bases: 20. The germline V gene has CDR1 DFQATT and CDR2 SNEGSKA (reference sequence). This CDR3 has 20 amino acids. Study-wide points: Greatest tumor Treg TCR overlap was with tumor naive CD4+ cells.

Constant-region reverse primers amplified full-length variable regions, followed by semi-nested Nested Universal Primer A PCR. TCRdb processed the 5' RACE reads anew with MiXCR; each CDR3 protein has one entry. The top ten clones hold approximately 4% of a sample with approximately 40,000 distinct CDR3 sequences, about 32% of them seen once. The V gene is TRBV20-1, the J gene TRBJ2-3, with 7 nucleotides matching TRBD2. The receptor was derived from a female donor with breast cancer. The sequencing sample was made of tumor-infiltrating memory CD4+ T cells sorted from the breast tumor. Subset defined: memory CD4+ T cells, CD4+CD45RO+CD25-. Written as DNA, the CDR3 is TGCAGTGCTAGAGTCCCCACGGGGACTAACGGGAGTGTTCGCACAGATACGCAGTATTTT. It yields the protein CSARVPTGTNGSVRTDTQYF.